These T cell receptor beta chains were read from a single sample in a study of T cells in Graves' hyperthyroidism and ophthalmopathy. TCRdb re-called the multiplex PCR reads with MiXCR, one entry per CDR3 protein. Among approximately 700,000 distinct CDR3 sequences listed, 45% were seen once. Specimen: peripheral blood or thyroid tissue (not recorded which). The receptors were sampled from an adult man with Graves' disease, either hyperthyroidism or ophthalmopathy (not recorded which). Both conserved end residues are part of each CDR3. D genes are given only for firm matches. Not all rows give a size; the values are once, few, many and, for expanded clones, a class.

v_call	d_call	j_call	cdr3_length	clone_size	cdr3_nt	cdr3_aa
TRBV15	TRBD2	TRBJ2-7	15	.	TGTGCCACCAGCGTTGAAGGTAGCGGGAGCTACGAGCAGTACTTC	CATSVEGSGSYEQYF
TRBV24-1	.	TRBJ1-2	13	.	TGTGCCACCAGTGGGGCAGGGAACTATGGCTACACCTTC	CATSGAGNYGYTF
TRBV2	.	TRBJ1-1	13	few	TGTGCCAGCAGCCCCCAACTCGGAACTGAAGCTTTCTTT	CASSPQLGTEAFF
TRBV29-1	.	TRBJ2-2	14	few	TGCAGCGTCCCCGGGACGGGCGGGACCGGGGAGCTGTTTTTT	CSVPGTGGTGELFF
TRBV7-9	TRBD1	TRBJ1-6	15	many	TGTGCCAGCACAACAGGGGGCTCGGATAATTCACCCCTCCACTTT	CASTTGGSDNSPLHF
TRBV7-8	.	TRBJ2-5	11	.	TGTGCCAGCCGTCGCGGGGAGACCCAGTACTTC	CASRRGETQYF
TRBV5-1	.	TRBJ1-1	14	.	TGCGCCAGCAGCTTGGGTGGGGAGCTCGCTGAAGCTTTCTTT	CASSLGGELAEAFF
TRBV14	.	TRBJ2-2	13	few	TGTGCCAGCAGCCATGCGAACTCCGGGGAGCTGTTTTTT	CASSHANSGELFF
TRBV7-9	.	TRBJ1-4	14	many	TGTGCCAGCAGCCGCGGGCACAGTAATGAAAAACTGTTTTTT	CASSRGHSNEKLFF
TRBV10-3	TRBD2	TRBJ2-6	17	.	TGTGCCATCAGTGAAGGACTAGCGGGGGCCGGGGCCAACGTCCTGACTTTC	CAISEGLAGAGANVLTF
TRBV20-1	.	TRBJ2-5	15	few	TGCAGTGCTAGAGATGTAGCAGCTAGCTTTGGGACCCAGTACTTC	CSARDVAASFGTQYF
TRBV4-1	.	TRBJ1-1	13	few	TGCGCCAGCAGACTCGAGCAGAACACTGAAGCTTTCTTT	CASRLEQNTEAFF
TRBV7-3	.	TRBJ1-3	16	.	TGTGCCAGCAGCTTGCAACAGGGCCTCTCTGGAAACACCATATATTTT	CASSLQQGLSGNTIYF
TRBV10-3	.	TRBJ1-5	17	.	TGTGCCATCAGTGAGTCGGGGGGGCTCATGATCAATCAGCCCCAGCATTTT	CAISESGGLMINQPQHF
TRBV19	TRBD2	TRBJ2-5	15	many	TGTGCCAGTAGTATAGAGGCACAGCGGGAGATGGCCCAGTACTTC	CASSIEAQREMAQYF
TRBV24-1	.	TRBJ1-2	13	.	TGTGCCACCAGTCCGGACACCGAAGGGGGCTACACCTTC	CATSPDTEGGYTF
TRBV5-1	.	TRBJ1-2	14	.	TGCGCCAGCAGCTTTGCAGGACCTAACTATGGCTACACCTTC	CASSFAGPNYGYTF
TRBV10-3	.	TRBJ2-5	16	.	TGTGCCATCAGCTTGGTAACCAGCGGGACACAAGAGACCCAGTACTTC	CAISLVTSGTQETQYF
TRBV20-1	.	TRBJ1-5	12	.	TGCAGTGCTACCTCTGGGAATCAGCCCCAGCATTTT	CSATSGNQPQHF
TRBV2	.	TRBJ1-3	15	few	TGTGCCAGCAGGGGGGAATTGAGCTCTGGAAACACCATATATTTT	CASRGELSSGNTIYF
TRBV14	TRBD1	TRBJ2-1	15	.	TGTGCCAGCAGCCGGGACAGGCGCTCCTACAATGAGCAGTTCTTC	CASSRDRRSYNEQFF
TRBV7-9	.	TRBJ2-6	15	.	TGTGCCAGCAGCTTAGGAGGGGATGGGGCCAACGTCCTGACTTTC	CASSLGGDGANVLTF
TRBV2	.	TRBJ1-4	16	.	TGTGCCAGCAGTCAACTGTGGGCGGCCCCCAAAAAAAAACTGTTTTTT	CASSQLWAAPKKKLFF
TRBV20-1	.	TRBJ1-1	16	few	TGCAGTGCTAGAGCCCCGGACAGAGTCTATAACACTGAAGCTTTCTTT	CSARAPDRVYNTEAFF
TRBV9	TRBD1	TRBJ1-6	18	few	TGTGCCAGCAGCGCCAGGAACCCGGGACAGGTCGGAAATTCACCCCTCCACTTT	CASSARNPGQVGNSPLHF
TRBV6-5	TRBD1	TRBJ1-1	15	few	TGTGCCAGCAGTTCTACCGGGACAGAGGGAACTGAAGCTTTCTTT	CASSSTGTEGTEAFF
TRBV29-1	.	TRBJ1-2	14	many	TGCAGCGTTGAAGAACGGGGAGGCGACTATGGCTACACCTTC	CSVEERGGDYGYTF
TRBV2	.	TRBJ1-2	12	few	TGTGCCAGCAGTGAAGGGGGTTGGGGCTACACCTTC	CASSEGGWGYTF
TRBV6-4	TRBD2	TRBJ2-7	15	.	TGTGCAACACGTACTAGCGGGAGAATATCCTACGAGCAGTACTTC	CATRTSGRISYEQYF
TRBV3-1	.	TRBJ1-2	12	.	TGTGCCAGCAGCCAAGGGATAAATGGCTACACCTTC	CASSQGINGYTF
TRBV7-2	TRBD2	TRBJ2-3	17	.	TGTGCCAGCAGCTTAGTGGGGACTACCCCTAGCACAGATACGCAGTATTTT	CASSLVGTTPSTDTQYF
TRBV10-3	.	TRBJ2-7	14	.	TGTGCCAACAGTGAGTCTTTGGGTACCTACGAGCAGTACTTC	CANSESLGTYEQYF
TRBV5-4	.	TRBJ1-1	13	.	TGTGCCAGCAGCTCTGGGGGGACCACTGAAGCTTTCTTT	CASSSGGTTEAFF
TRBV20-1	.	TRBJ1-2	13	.	TGCAGTGCTTCAGGGGTTTCGAACTATGGCTACACCTTC	CSASGVSNYGYTF
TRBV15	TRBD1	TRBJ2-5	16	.	TGTGCCACCACCCCATCCCGACAGGGGGCTGGCGAGACCCAGTACTTC	CATTPSRQGAGETQYF
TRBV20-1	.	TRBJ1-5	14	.	TGCAGTGCTAGAGATGCCCGTAGCAATCAGCCCCAGCATTTT	CSARDARSNQPQHF
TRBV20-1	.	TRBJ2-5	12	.	TGCAGTGCTAGTGGGGGTGATGAGACCCAGTACTTC	CSASGGDETQYF
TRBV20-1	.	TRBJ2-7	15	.	TGCAGTGCTAGAAAGGGGGGCGGGGGTGTCTACGAGCAGTACTTC	CSARKGGGGVYEQYF
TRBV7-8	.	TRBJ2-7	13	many	TGTGCCAGCAGCTTAAACGGGGGATACGAGCAGTACTTC	CASSLNGGYEQYF
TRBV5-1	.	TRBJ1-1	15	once	TGCGCCAGCAGCTTGGCCCCGGGCCGTGACACTGAAGCTTTCTTT	CASSLAPGRDTEAFF
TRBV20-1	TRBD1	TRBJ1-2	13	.	TGCAGTGCTAGAGGGACAGGGGTGCACGGCTACACCTTC	CSARGTGVHGYTF
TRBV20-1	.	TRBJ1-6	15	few	TGCAGTGCTAGACCCACGGGAACTCGCCTTTCACCCCTCCACTTT	CSARPTGTRLSPLHF
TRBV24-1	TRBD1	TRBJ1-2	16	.	TGTGCCACCAGTGATCCTGTCCCGGGACAGGGAACAGGCTACACCTTC	CATSDPVPGQGTGYTF
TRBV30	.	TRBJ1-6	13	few	TGTGCCTGGAGCTCCGGCTTAAATTCACCCCTCCACTTT	CAWSSGLNSPLHF
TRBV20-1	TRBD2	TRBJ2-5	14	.	TGCAGTGCTAGGAAAGCGGGAGCCCAAGAGACCCAGTACTTC	CSARKAGAQETQYF
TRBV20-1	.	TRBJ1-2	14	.	TGCAGTGCCGGTGGGGGGGCCGAAGACTATGGCTACACCTTC	CSAGGGAEDYGYTF
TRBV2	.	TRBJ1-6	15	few	TGTGCCAGCACTCTGGACCGGCTAGGGGAATCACCCCTCCACTTT	CASTLDRLGESPLHF
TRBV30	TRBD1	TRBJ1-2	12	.	TGTGCCTGGAGTGGACAGGGCGGAGGCTACACCTTC	CAWSGQGGGYTF
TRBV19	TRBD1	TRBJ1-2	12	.	TGTGCCTGGAGGACGGACAGGGGAGGCTACACCTTC	CAWRTDRGGYTF
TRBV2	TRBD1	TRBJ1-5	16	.	TGTGCCAGCAGTTATACGGCAGGGGGTAAAAACCAGCCCCAGCATTTT	CASSYTAGGKNQPQHF
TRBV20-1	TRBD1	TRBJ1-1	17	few	TGCAGTGCTAGAGATGTCCGGGACAGCGGATGGGACACTGAAGCTTTCTTT	CSARDVRDSGWDTEAFF
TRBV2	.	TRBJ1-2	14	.	TGTGCCAGCAGGTTCAGAGCCGGGAATTATGGCTACACCTTC	CASRFRAGNYGYTF